The clone carrying this TCR beta chain has just a few counts. Enrollment of patients from Seattle took place during active infection, with longitudinal follow-up. These data are taken from a study of blood T cell repertoires in COVID-19. Original handling: Nucleated cell number was recorded as an estimate derived from reference gene primer amplification. Here immunoSEQ multiplex PCR was the method, and the copy in TCRdb shows in-frame clones only, minus some. V, J and clone size reflect that table, while D and trimming were determined from the DNA. Among 250,000 to 350,000 clones, approximately 87% were seen once, and the ten largest hold 2.5% to 3.5%. The CDR3 is 16 residues long. The V gene end was trimmed by 8 bases and the J gene end by 2 bases; junction bases not matched to a gene: 13. In germline, CDR1 is LNHDA, CDR2 SQIVND (reference sequence).

Source material: peripheral blood. The sequence derives from a woman aged 30 to 39 with COVID-19, enrolled during active disease. V and J are TRBV19 and TRBJ1-1, with 8 bases aligning to TRBD1. The CDR3: CASSPQGARGNTEAFF. The CDR3 region has the DNA TGTGCCAGTTCCCCCCAGGGGGCGAGGGGTAACACTGAAGCTTTCTTT.